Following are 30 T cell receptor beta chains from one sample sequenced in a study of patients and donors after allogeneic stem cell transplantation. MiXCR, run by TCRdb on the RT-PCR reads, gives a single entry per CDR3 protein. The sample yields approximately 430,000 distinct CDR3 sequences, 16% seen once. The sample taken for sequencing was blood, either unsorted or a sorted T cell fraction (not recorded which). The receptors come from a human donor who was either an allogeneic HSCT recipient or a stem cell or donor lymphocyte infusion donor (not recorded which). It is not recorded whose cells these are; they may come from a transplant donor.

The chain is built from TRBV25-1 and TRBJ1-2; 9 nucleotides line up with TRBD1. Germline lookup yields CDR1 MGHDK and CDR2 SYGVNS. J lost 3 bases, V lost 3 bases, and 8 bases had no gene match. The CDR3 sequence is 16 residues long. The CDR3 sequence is CASSDHGTGRDYGYTF. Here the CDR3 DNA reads TGTGCCAGCAGTGACCACGGGACAGGGAGAGACTATGGCTACACCTTC.

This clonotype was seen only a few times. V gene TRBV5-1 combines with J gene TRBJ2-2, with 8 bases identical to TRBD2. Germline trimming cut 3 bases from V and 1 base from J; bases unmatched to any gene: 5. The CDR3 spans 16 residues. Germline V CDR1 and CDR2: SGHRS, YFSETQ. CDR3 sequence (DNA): TGCGCCAGCAGCTCGAAGCGGGAGATGAACACCGGGGAGCTGTTTTTT. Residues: CASSSKREMNTGELFF.

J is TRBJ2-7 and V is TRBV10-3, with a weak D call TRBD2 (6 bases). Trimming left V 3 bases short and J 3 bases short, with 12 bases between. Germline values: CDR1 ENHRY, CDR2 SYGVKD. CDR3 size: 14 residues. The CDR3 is CAISETSNNYEQYF. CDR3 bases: TGTGCCATCAGTGAAACTAGCAACAACTACGAGCAGTACTTC.

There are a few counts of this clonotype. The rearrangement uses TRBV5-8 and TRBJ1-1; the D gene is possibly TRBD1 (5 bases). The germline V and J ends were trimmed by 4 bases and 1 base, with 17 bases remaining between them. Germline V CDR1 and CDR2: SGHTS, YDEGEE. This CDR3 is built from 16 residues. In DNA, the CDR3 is TGTGCCAGCAGCCCCGGGACTCTACCCTCGAACACTGAAGCTTTCTTT. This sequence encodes CASSPGTLPSNTEAFF.

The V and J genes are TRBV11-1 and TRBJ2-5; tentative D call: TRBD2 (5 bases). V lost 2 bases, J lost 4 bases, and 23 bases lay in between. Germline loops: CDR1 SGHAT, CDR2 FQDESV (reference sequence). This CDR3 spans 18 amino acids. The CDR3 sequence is CASSLRSRAWRIGETQYF. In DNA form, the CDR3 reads TGTGCCAGCAGCTTACGGTCGAGGGCTTGGAGGATTGGAGAGACCCAGTACTTC.

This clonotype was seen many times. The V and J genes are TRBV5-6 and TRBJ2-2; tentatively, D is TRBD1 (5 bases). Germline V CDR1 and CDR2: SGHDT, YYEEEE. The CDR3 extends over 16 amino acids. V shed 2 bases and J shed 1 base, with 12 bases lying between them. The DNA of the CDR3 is TGTGCCAGCAGCTTACAAGTAGGGGAGAACACCGGGGAGCTGTTTTTT. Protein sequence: CASSLQVGENTGELFF. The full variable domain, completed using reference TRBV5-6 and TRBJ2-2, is DAGVTQSPTHLIKTRGQQVTLRCSPKSGHDTVSWYQQALGQGPQFIFQYYEEEERQRGNFPDRFSGHQFPNYSSELNVNALLLGDSALYLCASSLQVGENTGELFFGEGSRLTVL.

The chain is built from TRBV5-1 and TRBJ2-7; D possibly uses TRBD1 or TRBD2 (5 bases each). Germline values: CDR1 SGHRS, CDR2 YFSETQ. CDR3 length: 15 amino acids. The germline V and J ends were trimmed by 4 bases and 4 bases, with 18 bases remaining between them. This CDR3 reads CASSMSGTGQYEQYF. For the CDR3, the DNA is TGCGCCAGCAGCATGTCCGGGACGGGCCAATACGAGCAGTACTTC.

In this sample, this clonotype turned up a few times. CDR3 residues: CASSQGLANTGELFF. The DNA of the CDR3 is TGCGCCAGCAGCCAAGGACTAGCAAACACCGGGGAGCTGTTTTTT. This chain links TRBV4-1 with TRBJ2-2; 7 bases match TRBD2. After removal of 1 base from V and 2 bases from J, the junction contained 1 base not matched to a gene. The CDR3 contains 15 residues. The germline V gene encodes CDR1 MGHRA and CDR2 YSYEKL.

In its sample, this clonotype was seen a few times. The CDR3 here is CASSPSVIWGNTIYF. CDR3 in DNA: TGTGCCAGCAGCCCTTCCGTAATCTGGGGGAACACCATATATTTT. The chain has TRBV3-1 and TRBJ1-3, with D possibly being TRBD1 (5 bases). The CDR3 has 15 residues. In germline, CDR1 is LGHDT, CDR2 YNNKEL (reference sequence). Deletions cut 4 bases from V and 7 bases from J, with 17 bases between.

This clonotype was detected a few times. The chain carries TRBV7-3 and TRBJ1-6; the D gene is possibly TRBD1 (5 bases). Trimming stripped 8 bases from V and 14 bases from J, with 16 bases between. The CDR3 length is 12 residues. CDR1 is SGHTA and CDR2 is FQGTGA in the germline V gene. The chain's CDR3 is CASGTGGGALHF. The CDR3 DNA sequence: TGTGCCAGCGGAACCGGGGGTGGGGCCCTCCACTTT.

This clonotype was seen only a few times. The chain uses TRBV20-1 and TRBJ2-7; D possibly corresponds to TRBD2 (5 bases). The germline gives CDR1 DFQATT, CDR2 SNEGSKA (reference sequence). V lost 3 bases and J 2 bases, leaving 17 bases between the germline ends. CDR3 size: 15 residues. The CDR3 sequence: CSASSSRGIPYEQYF. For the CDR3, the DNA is TGCAGTGCTAGTTCCTCCCGGGGAATTCCCTACGAGCAGTACTTC.

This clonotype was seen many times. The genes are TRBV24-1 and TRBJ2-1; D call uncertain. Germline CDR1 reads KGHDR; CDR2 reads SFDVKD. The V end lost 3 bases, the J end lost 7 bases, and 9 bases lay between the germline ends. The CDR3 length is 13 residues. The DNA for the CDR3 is TGTGCCACCAGTGATGGTTGGAGAAATGAGCAGTTCTTC. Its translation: CATSDGWRNEQFF.

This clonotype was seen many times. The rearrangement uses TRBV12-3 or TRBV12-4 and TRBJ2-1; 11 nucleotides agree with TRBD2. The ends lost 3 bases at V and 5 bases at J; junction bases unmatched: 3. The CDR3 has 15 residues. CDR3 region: CASSFGTSGHNEQFF. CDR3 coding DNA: TGTGCCAGCAGTTTCGGGACTAGCGGCCACAATGAGCAGTTCTTC.

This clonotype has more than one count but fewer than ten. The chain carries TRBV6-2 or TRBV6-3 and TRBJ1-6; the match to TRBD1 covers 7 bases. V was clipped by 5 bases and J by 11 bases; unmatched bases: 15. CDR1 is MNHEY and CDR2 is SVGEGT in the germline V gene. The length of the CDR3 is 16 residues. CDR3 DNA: TGTGCCAGCAGTCTACGACCGGGGACAGCGCTAACACCCCTCCACTTT. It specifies CASSLRPGTALTPLHF.

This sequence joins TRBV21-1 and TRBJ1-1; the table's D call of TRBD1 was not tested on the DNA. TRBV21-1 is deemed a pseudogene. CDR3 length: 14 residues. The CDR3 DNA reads TGTGCCAGCATGCAAGGGACGGCGATCACTGAAGCTTTCTTT. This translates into CASMQGTAITEAFF.

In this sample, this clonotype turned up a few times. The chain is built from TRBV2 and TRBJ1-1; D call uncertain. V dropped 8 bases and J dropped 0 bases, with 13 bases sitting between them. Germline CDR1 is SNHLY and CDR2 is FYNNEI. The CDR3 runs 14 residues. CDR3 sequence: CASSRAGLNTEAFF. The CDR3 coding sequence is TGTGCCAGCTCCCGGGCAGGATTGAACACTGAAGCTTTCTTT.

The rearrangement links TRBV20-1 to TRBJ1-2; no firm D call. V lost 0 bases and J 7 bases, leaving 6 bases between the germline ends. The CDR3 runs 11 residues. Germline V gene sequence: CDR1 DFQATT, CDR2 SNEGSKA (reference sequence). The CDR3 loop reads CSARDRGGYTF. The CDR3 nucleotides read TGCAGTGCTAGAGATCGAGGTGGCTACACCTTC.

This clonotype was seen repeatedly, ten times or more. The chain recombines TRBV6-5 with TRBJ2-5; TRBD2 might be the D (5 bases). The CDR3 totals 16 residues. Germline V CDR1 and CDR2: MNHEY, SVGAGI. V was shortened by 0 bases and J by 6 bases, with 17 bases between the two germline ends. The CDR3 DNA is TGTGCCAGCAGTTACTCCCCGTTGGTACTAGAAAAGACCCAGTACTTC. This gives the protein CASSYSPLVLEKTQYF.

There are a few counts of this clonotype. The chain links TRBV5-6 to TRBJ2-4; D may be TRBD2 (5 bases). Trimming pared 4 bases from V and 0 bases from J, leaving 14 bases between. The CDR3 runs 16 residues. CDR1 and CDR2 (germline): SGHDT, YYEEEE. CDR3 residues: CASSPNIGEAKNIQYF. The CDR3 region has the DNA TGTGCCAGCAGCCCGAACATCGGGGAAGCCAAAAACATTCAGTACTTC. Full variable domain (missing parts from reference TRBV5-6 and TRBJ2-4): DAGVTQSPTHLIKTRGQQVTLRCSPKSGHDTVSWYQQALGQGPQFIFQYYEEEERQRGNFPDRFSGHQFPNYSSELNVNALLLGDSALYLCASSPNIGEAKNIQYFGAGTRLSVL.

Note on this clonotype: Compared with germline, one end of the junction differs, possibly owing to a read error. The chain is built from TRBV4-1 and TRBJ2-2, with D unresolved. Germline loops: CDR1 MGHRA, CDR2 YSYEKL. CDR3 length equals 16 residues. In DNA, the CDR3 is TGCTCCAGCAGCCAAGCTTTACTACTGAACACCGGGGAGCTGTTTTTT. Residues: CSSSQALLLNTGELFF.

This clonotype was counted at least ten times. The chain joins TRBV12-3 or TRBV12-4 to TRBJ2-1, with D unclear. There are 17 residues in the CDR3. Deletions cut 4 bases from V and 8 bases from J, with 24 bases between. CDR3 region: CASSSHPWSLRSDEQFF. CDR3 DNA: TGTGCCAGCAGTTCCCACCCGTGGAGCCTGCGGTCCGATGAGCAGTTCTTC.

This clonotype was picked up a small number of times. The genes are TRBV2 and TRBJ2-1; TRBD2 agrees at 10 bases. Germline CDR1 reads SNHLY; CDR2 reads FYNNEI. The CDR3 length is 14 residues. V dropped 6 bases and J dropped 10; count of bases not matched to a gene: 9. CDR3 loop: CASRTSGGAGEQFF. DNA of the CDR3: TGTGCCAGCAGGACCAGCGGGGGGGCTGGAGAGCAGTTCTTC.

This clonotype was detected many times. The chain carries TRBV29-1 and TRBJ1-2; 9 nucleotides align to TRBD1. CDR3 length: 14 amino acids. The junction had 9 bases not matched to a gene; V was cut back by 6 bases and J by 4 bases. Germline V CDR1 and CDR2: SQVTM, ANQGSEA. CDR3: CSVSTGGRGYGYTF. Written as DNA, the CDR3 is TGCAGCGTCTCAACAGGGGGCAGGGGCTATGGCTACACCTTC.

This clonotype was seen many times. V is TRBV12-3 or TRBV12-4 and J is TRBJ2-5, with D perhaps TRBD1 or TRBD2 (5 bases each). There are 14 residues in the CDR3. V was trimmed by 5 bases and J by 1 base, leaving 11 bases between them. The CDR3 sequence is CASSPQGVQETQYF. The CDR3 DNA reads TGTGCCAGCAGTCCCCAGGGAGTCCAAGAGACCCAGTACTTC.

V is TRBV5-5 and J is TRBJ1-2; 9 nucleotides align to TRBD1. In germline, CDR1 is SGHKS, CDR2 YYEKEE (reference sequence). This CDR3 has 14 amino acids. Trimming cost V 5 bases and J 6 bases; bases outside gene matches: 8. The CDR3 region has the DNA TGTGCCAGCAGTTCGGGACAGGGTGTCAATGGCTACACCTTC. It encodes CASSSGQGVNGYTF.

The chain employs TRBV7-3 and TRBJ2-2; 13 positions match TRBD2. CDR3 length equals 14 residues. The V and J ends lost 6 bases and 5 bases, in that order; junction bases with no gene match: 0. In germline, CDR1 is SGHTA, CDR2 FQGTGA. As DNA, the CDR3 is TGTGCCAGCAGGACTAGCGGGGGGACCGGGGAGCTGTTTTTT. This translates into CASRTSGGTGELFF.

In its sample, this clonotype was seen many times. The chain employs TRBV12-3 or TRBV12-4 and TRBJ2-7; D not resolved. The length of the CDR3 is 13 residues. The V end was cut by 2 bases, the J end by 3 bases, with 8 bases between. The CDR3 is CASSLRNSYEQYF. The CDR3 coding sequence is TGTGCCAGCAGTTTAAGAAATAGCTACGAGCAGTACTTC.

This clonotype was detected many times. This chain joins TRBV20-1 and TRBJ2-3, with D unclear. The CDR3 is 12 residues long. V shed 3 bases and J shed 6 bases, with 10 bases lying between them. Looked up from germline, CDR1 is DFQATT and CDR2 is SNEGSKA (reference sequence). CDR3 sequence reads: CSASPVFDTQYF. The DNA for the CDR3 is TGCAGTGCTAGTCCGGTTTTTGATACGCAGTATTTT.

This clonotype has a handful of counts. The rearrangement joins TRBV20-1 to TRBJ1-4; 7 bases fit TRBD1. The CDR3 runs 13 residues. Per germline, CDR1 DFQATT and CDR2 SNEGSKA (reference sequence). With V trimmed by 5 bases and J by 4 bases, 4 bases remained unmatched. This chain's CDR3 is CSARDSHNEKLFF. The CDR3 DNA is TGCAGTGCTCGGGACAGTCATAATGAAAAACTGTTTTTT.

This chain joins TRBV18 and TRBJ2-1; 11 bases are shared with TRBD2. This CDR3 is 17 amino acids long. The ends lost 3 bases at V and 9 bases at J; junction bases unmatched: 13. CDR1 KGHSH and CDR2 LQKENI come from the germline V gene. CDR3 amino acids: CASSPGSGRAIFVEQFF. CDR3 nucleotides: TGTGCCAGCTCACCGGGTAGCGGGAGGGCCATTTTTGTTGAGCAGTTCTTC.